This T cell receptor beta chain was observed in a study of OX40 agonist ivuxolimab in advanced cancers. About the research overall: Ivuxolimab, which patients received intravenously every 2 weeks, was dosed at 0.01 to 10 mg/kg. Two cutaneous melanoma patients and one hepatocellular carcinoma patient, three in all, had partial responses.

To note about this clone: Antigen unknown.

Clones were sequenced by immunoSEQ multiplex PCR, and TCRdb holds only the in-frame ones, with some missing. The profile covers 15,000 to 20,000 clones, with 90% appearing a single time and around half taken by the ten largest. Points from the study as a whole: The study observed clonal expansion of CD4+ and CD8+ blood T cells by week 6 at 0.1 to 3.0 mg/kg. No determination was made of the antigen specificity of the expanded peripheral T cells.

The sequences come from CD4+ or CD8+ T cells sorted from blood, collected in a trial of the OX40 agonist ivuxolimab. The clonotype comes from an adult with an advanced solid tumor such as melanoma, head and neck, liver or kidney cancer.

The DNA of the CDR3 is TGTGCCAGCAGCTTAGGGGTCGGCGGTAGTAGGCAGCCCCAGCATTTT. Protein sequence: CASSLGVGGSRQPQHF. J is TRBJ1-5 and V is TRBV7-8, with no clear D. This CDR3 comprises 16 residues. Germline CDR1 and CDR2: SGHVS and FQNEAQ. The germline V and J ends were trimmed by 1 base and 7 bases, with 17 bases remaining between them.